A selection of T cell receptor beta chains follows, all from one sample in a study of a mutant IDH1 vaccine in newly diagnosed glioma. The antigens for these receptors are not known. Produced via immunoSEQ multiplex PCR; TCRdb's table is partial and in-frame only. The table has about 69,000 clones, roughly 86% seen once; the top ten hold 1.5% to 2.5%. Sequencing was performed on PBMCs, taken from a glioma patient whose treatment included an IDH1 peptide vaccine. These receptors all stem from a young man with glioma. Each CDR3 is given with its conserved first and last residue. The D gene is left open where the match is weak. The size of a clone is reported for some rows only, either as once, few or many, or as a class for expanded clones.

D: TRBD2; size: NA; J: TRBJ2-2; V: TRBV11-2; DNA: TGTGCCAGCAGCTCACTAGCGGGAGGGCCAAGCGGCGGGGAGCTGTTTTTT; CDR3: CASSSLAGGPSGGELFF
D: NA; size: NA; J: TRBJ2-3; V: TRBV11-3; DNA: TGTGCCAGCAGCTTAGATTTTGAAGATACGCAGTATTTT; CDR3: CASSLDFEDTQYF
D: TRBD1; size: NA; J: TRBJ1-2; V: TRBV18; DNA: TGTGCCAGCTCACGACAGGGAGTAGACGGCTACACCTTC; CDR3: CASSRQGVDGYTF
D: NA; size: NA; J: TRBJ1-2; V: TRBV12-5; DNA: TGTGCTAGTGGTGTGGTGGGAAGGTATGGCTACACCTTC; CDR3: CASGVVGRYGYTF
D: NA; size: NA; J: TRBJ1-2; V: TRBV5-5; DNA: TGTGCCAGCAGTACGGACGGTGCCCGGCCGGGGGGCTACACCTTC; CDR3: CASSTDGARPGGYTF
D: TRBD1; size: few; J: TRBJ1-4; V: TRBV11-2; DNA: TGTGCCAGCAGCTTCAGGGACAGCAAGAACCTGTTTTTT; CDR3: CASSFRDSKNLFF
D: TRBD1; size: NA; J: TRBJ2-1; V: TRBV11-1; DNA: TGTGCCAGCAGCCCAGAAGGGGGACAGATCTACAATGAGCAGTTCTTC; CDR3: CASSPEGGQIYNEQFF
D: NA; size: NA; J: TRBJ1-1; V: TRBV28; DNA: TGTGCCAGCAGTTCATCGCGACAGCGTCGAGGAAGAACTGAAGCTTTCTTT; CDR3: CASSSSRQRRGRTEAFF
D: TRBD1; size: NA; J: TRBJ2-2; V: TRBV5-1; DNA: TGCGCCAGCAGCTCGGACAGGGGTCCTCACGGGGAGCTGTTTTTT; CDR3: CASSSDRGPHGELFF
D: NA; size: NA; J: TRBJ2-2; V: TRBV9; DNA: TGTGCCAGCAGCGTAGTGGCGGGCCGGAATACCGGGGAGCTGTTTTTT; CDR3: CASSVVAGRNTGELFF
D: NA; size: NA; J: TRBJ2-3; V: TRBV5-8; DNA: TGTGCCAGCAGCTTGGGGAGTGGGAGCACAGATACGCAGTATTTT; CDR3: CASSLGSGSTDTQYF
D: NA; size: NA; J: TRBJ2-1; V: TRBV2; DNA: TGTGCCGCAGACGGGTTTTCACGTGACTCCTTCAGCTCCTACAATGAGCAGTTCTTC; CDR3: CAADGFSRDSFSSYNEQFF
D: TRBD1; size: NA; J: TRBJ1-6; V: TRBV14; DNA: TGTGCCAGCAGCCTAAATTGGGACAGGGGAAATTCACCCCTCCACTTT; CDR3: CASSLNWDRGNSPLHF
D: NA; size: NA; J: TRBJ1-4; V: TRBV2; DNA: TGTGCCACTCGATGGTTTAATGAAAAACTGTTTTTT; CDR3: CATRWFNEKLFF
D: NA; size: NA; J: TRBJ1-1; V: TRBV25-1; DNA: TGTGCCAGCAGCCCAAGGGGTAACACTGAAGCTTTCTTT; CDR3: CASSPRGNTEAFF
D: NA; size: NA; J: TRBJ2-7; V: TRBV7-9; DNA: TGTGCCAGCAGCTTAGCGTTAACAGCCTACGAGCAGTACTTC; CDR3: CASSLALTAYEQYF
D: NA; size: few; J: TRBJ1-1; V: TRBV30; DNA: TGTGCCTGGAGCAAGGGAATGAACACTGAAGCTTTCTTT; CDR3: CAWSKGMNTEAFF
D: TRBD1; size: NA; J: TRBJ2-7; V: TRBV27; DNA: TGTGCCAGCTCGGGACAGGGGAAGGAGCAGTACTTC; CDR3: CASSGQGKEQYF
D: TRBD1; size: NA; J: TRBJ1-4; V: TRBV28; DNA: TGTGCCAGCGGGACAGGGGGGGAAAAACTGTTTTTT; CDR3: CASGTGGEKLFF
D: TRBD2; size: NA; J: TRBJ2-3; V: TRBV6-1; DNA: TGTGCCAGCAGTGAAGCGCGAGCGGGGGGGCTCCTTTTT; CDR3: CASSEARAGGLLF
D: NA; size: NA; J: TRBJ1-3; V: TRBV6-5; DNA: TGTGCCAGCAGTTACTCAGGTGGAAACACCATATATTTT; CDR3: CASSYSGGNTIYF
D: NA; size: NA; J: TRBJ2-5; V: TRBV5-4; DNA: TGTGCCAGCAGCTTGAGGGTGGGTAGAGAACAAGAGACCCAGTACTTC; CDR3: CASSLRVGREQETQYF
D: TRBD1; size: NA; J: TRBJ2-5; V: TRBV4-3; DNA: TGCGCCAGCAGCCAAGAGACAGGGTCCCAGGAGACCCAGTACTTC; CDR3: CASSQETGSQETQYF
D: TRBD1; size: NA; J: TRBJ2-7; V: TRBV11-2; DNA: TGTGCCAGCTCGACAGGGGCCTACGAGCAGTACTTC; CDR3: CASSTGAYEQYF
D: TRBD1; size: few; J: TRBJ1-3; V: TRBV28; DNA: TGTGCCAGCAGAACCGGGACAGGGGGGCGTCGGTCTGGAAACACCATATATTTT; CDR3: CASRTGTGGRRSGNTIYF
D: NA; size: NA; J: TRBJ2-4; V: TRBV19; DNA: TGTGCCAGTAGTAGAGAGGACAGAAAAAACATTCAGTACTTC; CDR3: CASSREDRKNIQYF
D: NA; size: NA; J: TRBJ2-1; V: TRBV30; DNA: TGTGCCTGGAGCGGGACGGTGAATGAGCAGTTCTTC; CDR3: CAWSGTVNEQFF
D: NA; size: NA; J: TRBJ1-2; V: TRBV29-1; DNA: TGCAGCGTTGGAAACAGAGAAAACTATGGCTACACCTTC; CDR3: CSVGNRENYGYTF
D: NA; size: NA; J: TRBJ2-1; V: TRBV9; DNA: TGTGCCAGCAGCGTCGTTCGGGACTCCTACAATGAGCAGTTCTTC; CDR3: CASSVVRDSYNEQFF
D: TRBD1; size: NA; J: TRBJ1-5; V: TRBV5-1; DNA: TGCGCCAGCAGCCTCGGACAGGGCGGGAGCAATCAGCCCCAGCATTTT; CDR3: CASSLGQGGSNQPQHF
D: TRBD1; size: NA; J: TRBJ1-1; V: TRBV5-8; DNA: TGTGCCAGCAGTTACAGGGGGCGGACTGAAGCTTTCTTT; CDR3: CASSYRGRTEAFF
D: TRBD1; size: NA; J: TRBJ2-2; V: TRBV5-5; DNA: TGTGCCAGCAGCCGGGGACAGGTTCGGAACACCGGGGAGCTGTTTTTT; CDR3: CASSRGQVRNTGELFF
D: NA; size: NA; J: TRBJ2-2; V: TRBV5-4; DNA: TGTGCCAGCAGCTCAAGCAGGGGGGGGAACACCGGGGAGCTGTTTTTT; CDR3: CASSSSRGGNTGELFF
D: NA; size: NA; J: TRBJ2-2; V: TRBV9; DNA: TGTGCCAGCAGCGCCACCTGGACCACTTTCACCGGGGAGCTGTTTTTT; CDR3: CASSATWTTFTGELFF
D: TRBD2; size: NA; J: TRBJ2-1; V: TRBV27; DNA: TGTGCCAGCAGTTTATTAGCGGGCGGCTCCTACAATGAGCAGTTCTTC; CDR3: CASSLLAGGSYNEQFF
D: TRBD1; size: NA; J: TRBJ1-5; V: TRBV5-1; DNA: TGCGCCAGCAGTCCAACAGGGGGTAGTCAGCCCCAGCATTTT; CDR3: CASSPTGGSQPQHF
D: TRBD1; size: NA; J: TRBJ2-7; V: TRBV7-2; DNA: TGTGCCAGCAGCTTCCCGGGACAGGGTCTCGACGAGCAGTACTTC; CDR3: CASSFPGQGLDEQYF
D: NA; size: NA; J: TRBJ1-6; V: TRBV4-1; DNA: TGCGCCAGCAGGACTGGTCAATCACCCCTCCACTTT; CDR3: CASRTGQSPLHF
D: NA; size: NA; J: TRBJ1-1; V: TRBV7-3; DNA: TGTGCCAGCAGCTTGTATGCCAACACTGAAGCTTTCTTT; CDR3: CASSLYANTEAFF
D: NA; size: NA; J: TRBJ1-4; V: TRBV6-1; DNA: TGTGCCAGCAAATTTTGGGGATCTAATGAAAAACTGTTTTTT; CDR3: CASKFWGSNEKLFF